This T cell receptor beta chain emerged from a study of OX40 agonist ivuxolimab in advanced cancers. Background on the study: Intravenous ivuxolimab was administered to patients every 2 weeks at 0.01 to 10 mg/kg.

Regarding the study as a whole: Circulating CD4+ and CD8+ T cells showed clonal expansion by week 6 at 0.1 to 3.0 mg/kg.

TCRdb's copy holds only in-frame clones and misses some; the assay was immunoSEQ multiplex PCR. The profile shows approximately 57,000 clones, about 81% of them singletons. This clone was seen more than once but under ten times. Its antigen is undetermined. Germline trimming cut 5 bases from V and 6 bases from J; bases unmatched to any gene: 7. The CDR3 spans 16 residues. The germline CDR1 and CDR2 sequences are MNHEY and SMNVEV (reference sequence). Autoimmune disease history or systemic immunosuppression barred patients. This clonotype was obtained from an adult with an advanced solid tumor such as melanoma, head and neck, liver or kidney cancer. The input for sequencing was CD4+ or CD8+ T cells sorted from blood, taken in a trial of the OX40 agonist ivuxolimab. J is TRBJ2-1 and V is TRBV27; 13 bases are a match to TRBD2. The CDR3 loop reads CASSTTSGGAINEQFF. DNA of the CDR3: TGTGCCAGCAGTACCACTAGCGGGGGGGCGATCAATGAGCAGTTCTTC.